This TCR beta chain was sequenced for a study of blood T cell repertoires in COVID-19 (dated by TCRdb to about 2020). In terms of the full investigation: Samples from collaborators originated in the United States, Italy and Spain and spanned both the acute and convalescent phases of COVID-19. The repertoires were made available in a free public database intended to serve as a resource for research on the immune response to SARS-CoV-2. The prospective study material was composed of cDNA or gDNA derived from T cells, B-cell-depleted T cells, or PBMCs. A de-identified subject ID, COVID-19 status, age in years and sex were almost always included in the sample metadata. The dataset comprised deeply sampled blood TCRbeta repertoires from subjects exposed to, actively infected with, or recovered from COVID-19. The samples were drawn from the first 160 participants of the ongoing ImmuneRACE study and from 1,254 subjects provided by 6 global collaborators. Where HLA class I and class II types were available, the types were taken from metadata supplied by the sample provider, not from assay-based typing. What the authors observed across the whole study: How much clinical and demographic metadata was included differed by source and by participant, and the metadata was provided uncurated.

TCRbeta CDR3 regions were amplified from genomic DNA by means of the immunoSEQ Assay, a bias-controlled multiplex PCR. The authors' pipeline ran thus. Within the assay, amplification of reference gene primers was used to estimate how many nucleated cells each sample contained. Sequence reads were collapsed and filtered to measure the absolute abundance of every unique TCRbeta CDR3 rearrangement. For each sample, productive Simpson clonality was calculated as the square root of Simpson's diversity index over productive rearrangements. TCRdb re-hosts the immuneACCESS table, in-frame sequences only. Its copies lack some clones; in the studies checked, an unresolved V gene accounts for under half of them, and the cause for the rest is not known. That table supplies the V and J calls and clone size; D and trimming were determined from the DNA. The sample table holds some 60,000 clones, of which more than 75% were seen once. In total, the top ten clones hold under 7.5% of the sample.

A note on this clone: What antigen it recognizes has not been identified. Per-base quality was not reported, and no clone a single base away is much larger than it.

The CDR3 holds 16 amino acids from the cysteine to the phenylalanine. Left in the record is the CDR3 DNA by itself, 48 bases read in frame from the first base. V is reduced by 2 bases and J by 6 bases, leaving a spacing of 17 bases between them. CDR1 MDHEN and CDR2 SYDVKM are derived from the germline V gene. Each collaborating institution followed its own protocols to collect whole blood in K2EDTA tubes. For TCRbeta analysis, collaborator samples were shipped as frozen whole blood, as isolated PBMCs, or as DNA extracted from either sample type. Sequencing used peripheral blood. The sequence is built from TRBV28 and TRBJ2-1; the best D guess is TRBD1, with 5 bases matching. The clonotype comes from a man in his sixties with acute or convalescent COVID-19. The CDR3 region: CASSLTAGQRINEQFF. At the DNA level, the sequence is TGTGCCAGCAGTTTAACGGCAGGACAAAGGATCAATGAGCAGTTCTTC.